These 30 T cell receptor beta chains share one sample of origin, sequenced in a study of blood T cell repertoires in COVID-19. The data were produced by immunoSEQ multiplex PCR, yet TCRdb's version contains in-frame clones alone and is incomplete. The profile shows some 300,000 clones, 87% of them singletons. Specimen: peripheral blood. All receptors derive from a man between 18 and 29 years old with active or convalescent COVID-19.

The chain couples TRBV29-1 to TRBJ1-1; D might be TRBD1 (5 bases). V was trimmed by 7 bases and J by 1 base, leaving 7 bases between them. The V gene's germline CDR1 is SQVTM and CDR2 ANQGSEA. CDR3 length: 11 amino acids. CDR3 residues: CSAQGNTEAFF. CDR3 bases: TGCAGCGCCCAGGGGAACACTGAAGCTTTCTTT.

The chain employs TRBV6-5 and TRBJ2-2; TRBD2 agrees at 7 bases. Germline CDR1 MNHEY, CDR2 SVGAGI. CDR3 length equals 15 residues. J gave up 5 bases and V 6 bases, and 9 bases lay outside the gene matches. The DNA for the CDR3 is TGTGCCAGCAGATGGTCTAGCGGCTTTACCGGGGAGCTGTTTTTT. Amino acid sequence: CASRWSSGFTGELFF.

The chain carries TRBV7-9 and TRBJ1-2; D is unresolved. Trimming took 6 bases from V and 8 from J, leaving 16 bases between them. CDR1 SEHNR and CDR2 FQNEAQ come from the germline V gene (reference sequence). The CDR3 contains 13 residues. The CDR3 DNA reads as TGTGCCAGCAGTTCCTTCCTCTATGAGGGCTACACCTTC. It is translated as CASSSFLYEGYTF.

The chain carries TRBV5-4 and TRBJ2-3; 7 bases are a match to TRBD2. This CDR3 spans 15 amino acids. The V and J ends lost 2 bases and 3 bases, in that order; junction bases with no gene match: 6. Looked up from germline, CDR1 is SGHNT and CDR2 is YYREEE (reference sequence). For the CDR3, the DNA is TGTGCCAGCAGCTTTCGCGGGAGTCGTACAGATACGCAGTATTTT. Protein: CASSFRGSRTDTQYF.

This clone was detected once. The gene calls are TRBV12-3 or TRBV12-4 and TRBJ1-2, with D unresolved. This CDR3 comprises 13 residues. Trimming removed 2 bases at V and 1 base at J, with 5 bases between. The CDR3 DNA reads as TGTGCCAGCAGTTTAACGGTTAACTATGGCTACACCTTC. Encoded protein: CASSLTVNYGYTF.

V usage is TRBV13 and J usage is TRBJ1-2; TRBD1 aligns across 10 bases. This CDR3 has 14 residues. From germline, CDR1 is PRHDT and CDR2 FYEKMQ (reference sequence). Trimming removed 8 bases from V and 5 bases from J; junction bases left unmatched: 8. CDR3 in amino acids: CASPPRQGAYGYTF. The CDR3 DNA follows: TGTGCCAGCCCCCCCCGACAGGGGGCTTATGGCTACACCTTC.

J is TRBJ2-6 and V is TRBV19, with TRBD1 matching over 9 bases. The V segment lost 3 bases and the J segment 4 bases; nucleotides outside the gene matches: 10. This CDR3 is 18 amino acids long. CDR1 LNHDA and CDR2 SQIVND come from the germline V gene (reference sequence). The CDR3 is CASSIIIGTGPGANVLTF. The CDR3 DNA follows: TGTGCCAGTAGTATCATTATCGGGACAGGGCCCGGGGCCAACGTCCTGACTTTC.

This rearrangement joins TRBV6-2 or TRBV6-3 to TRBJ2-7; D gene unclear. Trimming pared 5 bases from V and 3 bases from J, leaving 11 bases between. The germline V gene has CDR1 MNHEY and CDR2 SVGEGT. The CDR3 sequence is 13 residues long. The CDR3 coding sequence is TGTGCCAGCAGTCCACCTTACATCTACGAGCAGTACTTC. Amino acids: CASSPPYIYEQYF.

The V call is TRBV19, the J call TRBJ1-5; D unclear. CDR1 and CDR2 from the germline V gene are LNHDA and SQIVND (reference sequence). This CDR3 is built from 13 residues. V was cut by 8 bases and J by 0 bases, with 8 bases left in between. The CDR3 loop is CASADYSNQPQHF. Here the CDR3 DNA reads TGTGCCAGTGCAGATTATAGCAATCAGCCCCAGCATTTT.

This chain connects TRBV7-9 to TRBJ2-7; TRBD1 agrees at 9 bases. This CDR3 region has 16 residues. Germline CDR1 is SEHNR and CDR2 is FQNEAQ (reference sequence). The J segment lost 2 bases and the V segment lost 5 bases, leaving 10 bases of the junction unmatched. This CDR3 reads CASSRPGQGWPYEQYF. CDR3 coding DNA: TGTGCCAGCAGCCGACCCGGACAGGGGTGGCCCTACGAGCAGTACTTC.

CDR3 bases: TGTGCCACCTCCACGGGGGTTTCCGGGGAGCTGTTTTTT. Amino acids: CATSTGVSGELFF. V is TRBV24-1 and J is TRBJ2-2; D may be TRBD2 (6 bases). The germline CDR1 and CDR2 sequences are KGHDR and SFDVKD. V lost 9 bases, J lost 6 bases, and 13 bases lay in between. This CDR3 is built from 13 residues.

The sample holds one count of this clone. V is TRBV4-1 and J is TRBJ2-1; D is perhaps TRBD2 (5 bases). The V gene lost 3 bases and the J gene lost 10 bases, with 10 bases spanning the gap. CDR3 length: 12 residues. CDR1 MGHRA and CDR2 YSYEKL come from the germline V gene. CDR3 residues: CASSQRVGEQFF. Written as DNA, the CDR3 is TGCGCCAGCAGCCAGCGGGTAGGGGAGCAGTTCTTC.

The rearrangement joins TRBV15 to TRBJ2-5; a possible D gene is TRBD1 (6 bases). The CDR3 spans 14 residues. The V end lost 0 bases, the J end lost 7 bases, and 12 bases lay between the germline ends. CDR1 is LNHNV, CDR2 YYDKDF, per germline (reference sequence). The CDR3 nucleotides are TGTGCCACCAGCAGAGAGGGGACCAGGGGGACCCAGTACTTC. This gives the protein CATSREGTRGTQYF.

This chain uses TRBV4-1 with TRBJ2-7, with TRBD2 identical over 8 bases. The CDR3 is made up of 16 amino acids. The ends lost 2 bases at V and 2 bases at J; junction bases unmatched: 8. CDR1 and CDR2 (germline): MGHRA, YSYEKL. The CDR3 DNA reads TGCGCCAGCAGCCAACCCGTAGCGGGGCCCCCCTACGAGCAGTACTTC. Encoded protein: CASSQPVAGPPYEQYF.

The V call is TRBV24-1, the J call TRBJ2-7, with D tentatively TRBD1 (8 bases). This CDR3 contains 15 residues. V lost 4 bases, J lost 4 bases, and 16 bases lay in between. The germline gives CDR1 KGHDR, CDR2 SFDVKD. DNA of the CDR3: TGTGCCACCAGTGAGTCGACAGGGGAGGGGTACGAGCAGTACTTC. Protein sequence: CATSESTGEGYEQYF.

The genes are TRBV28 and TRBJ1-4; 7 nucleotides align to TRBD1. Per the germline V gene, CDR1 is MDHEN and CDR2 is SYDVKM. The J segment lost 6 bases and the V segment lost 1 base, leaving 5 bases of the junction unmatched. The CDR3 is 15 residues long. This CDR3 reads CASSLSTGAYEKLFF. In DNA form, the CDR3 reads TGTGCCAGCAGTTTATCCACAGGGGCTTATGAAAAACTGTTTTTT.

The V gene is TRBV4-1, the J gene TRBJ1-2; possible D gene TRBD1, 6 bases. Germline CDR1 is MGHRA and CDR2 is YSYEKL. V was shortened by 4 bases and J by 12 bases, with 21 bases between the two germline ends. CDR3 length: 14 amino acids. Here the CDR3 reads CASSRSWDPDRNTF. The CDR3 DNA is TGCGCCAGCAGCCGGTCCTGGGACCCTGACAGGAACACCTTC.

The chain combines TRBV19 with TRBJ2-1; 10 nucleotides agree with TRBD2. Germline lookup yields CDR1 LNHDA and CDR2 SQIVND (reference sequence). With V trimmed by 7 bases and J by 0 bases, 6 bases remained unmatched. CDR3 length equals 16 residues. CDR3 region: CASTEIAGGSYNEQFF. DNA for the CDR3: TGTGCCAGTACCGAAATAGCGGGAGGCTCCTACAATGAGCAGTTCTTC.

This clone showed up just once. The chain combines TRBV7-9 with TRBJ1-5; TRBD1 matches at 7 bases. The germline V gene encodes CDR1 SEHNR and CDR2 FQNEAQ (reference sequence). V dropped 3 bases and J dropped 5; count of bases not matched to a gene: 1. This CDR3 is built from 13 residues. For the CDR3, the DNA is TGTGCCAGCAGCTTGACAGGGCATCAGCCCCAGCATTTT. The encoded protein is CASSLTGHQPQHF.

The chain links TRBV2 to TRBJ2-1; 8 bases match TRBD1. V trimming: 7 bases; J trimming: 2 bases; junction bases outside the gene matches: 7. CDR1 and CDR2 (germline): SNHLY, FYNNEI. CDR3 size: 15 residues. In DNA, the CDR3 is TGTGCCAGCACCCCGGGCAGGGGGCCCTACAATGAGCAGTTCTTC. This codes for CASTPGRGPYNEQFF.

This sequence joins TRBV9 and TRBJ1-5; 7 bases are a match to TRBD1. Germline V gives CDR1 SGDLS, CDR2 YYNGEE. Trimming cost V 5 bases and J 2 bases; bases outside gene matches: 7. The CDR3 runs 15 residues. CDR3 coding DNA: TGTGCCAGCAGTGCCACAGGGACAGGCAATCAGCCCCAGCATTTT. Translated: CASSATGTGNQPQHF. Together with reference TRBV9 and TRBJ1-5, the CDR3 gives the full variable domain: DSGVTQTPKHLITATGQRVTLRCSPRSGDLSVYWYQQSLDQGLQFLIQYYNGEERAKGNILERFSAQQFPDLHSELNLSSLELGDSALYFCASSATGTGNQPQHFGDGTRLSIL.

J is TRBJ2-1 and V is TRBV7-9; D gene uncertain. Trimming took off 2 bases at V and 7 bases at J, with 12 bases between the two ends. The CDR3 totals 14 residues. Germline CDR1 reads SEHNR; CDR2 reads FQNEAQ (reference sequence). CDR3 in DNA: TGTGCCAGCAGCTTACCGACACCTTGGAATGAGCAGTTCTTC. Translation: CASSLPTPWNEQFF.

Concerning this clone: The sample contains more than one DNA sequence encoding this CDR3. The V gene is TRBV29-1, the J gene TRBJ1-2; TRBD1 agrees at 9 bases. Looked up from germline, CDR1 is SQVTM and CDR2 is ANQGSEA. This CDR3 spans 11 amino acids. After removal of 6 bases from V and 6 bases from J, the junction contained 2 bases not matched to a gene. The CDR3 coding sequence is TGCAGCGTCAGGACAGGGGATGGCTACACCTTC. Translated: CSVRTGDGYTF.

The chain couples TRBV9 to TRBJ1-3, with TRBD1 identical over 7 bases. With 0 bases clipped from V and 1 base from J, the junction kept 1 base outside the gene matches. This CDR3 is built from 15 residues. Germline V gives CDR1 SGDLS, CDR2 YYNGEE. The CDR3 loop is CASSVEGASGNTIYF. CDR3 sequence (DNA): TGTGCCAGCAGCGTAGAGGGGGCGTCTGGAAACACCATATATTTT.

V is TRBV2 and J is TRBJ2-3, with 9 nucleotides matching TRBD1. V lost 5 bases and J lost 2; bases outside the gene matches: 5. The CDR3 has 15 residues. Germline V CDR1 and CDR2: SNHLY, FYNNEI. CDR3 DNA: TGTGCCAGCAGTCGACAGGGGGTAATCACAGATACGCAGTATTTT. Translation: CASSRQGVITDTQYF. Variable domain in full (rest from reference TRBV2 and TRBJ2-3): EPEVTQTPSHQVTQMGQEVILRCVPISNHLYFYWYRQILGQKVEFLVSFYNNEISEKSEIFDDQFSVERPDGSNFTLKIRSTKLEDSAMYFCASSRQGVITDTQYFGPGTRLTVL.

The chain employs TRBV19 and TRBJ2-1; 14 nucleotides agree with TRBD2. The trim removed 7 bases at V and 6 bases at J, leaving 11 bases unmatched. Germline V gene data show CDR1 as LNHDA and CDR2 as SQIVND (reference sequence). The CDR3 sequence is 17 residues long. For the CDR3, the DNA is TGTGCCAGTACCCTCCGCGGGACTAGCGGGAGAATCAATGAGCAGTTCTTC. Translated, it gives CASTLRGTSGRINEQFF.

The chain couples TRBV27 to TRBJ2-7, with 11 bases fitting TRBD2. The CDR3 extends over 15 amino acids. Germline V gene lookup returns CDR1 MNHEY and CDR2 SMNVEV (reference sequence). The J segment lost 3 bases and the V segment lost 5 bases, leaving 6 bases of the junction unmatched. CDR3 region: CASSPVSGGDYEQYF. As DNA, the CDR3 is TGTGCCAGCAGTCCCGTTAGCGGGGGGGACTACGAGCAGTACTTC.

The CDR3 DNA reads TGTGCCAGCAGCGCGACCGGGACAGGGGACACCGGGGAGCTGTTTTTT. Amino acid sequence: CASSATGTGDTGELFF. The J gene is TRBJ2-2, the V gene TRBV7-9, with 10 bases fitting TRBD1. Germline CDR1 is SEHNR and CDR2 is FQNEAQ (reference sequence). The CDR3 runs 16 residues. J was trimmed by 3 bases and V by 5 bases; bases with no gene match: 6.

The chain is built from TRBV12-5 and TRBJ2-3; TRBD2 might be the D (5 bases). Germline assignment: CDR1 LGHNT and CDR2 FRNRAP. This CDR3 spans 15 amino acids. V lost 1 base and J 4 bases, leaving 12 bases between the germline ends. CDR3 nucleotide sequence: TGTGCTAGTGGTTTGGGGTCGTCGAGGGCAGATACGCAGTATTTT. Translation gives CASGLGSSRADTQYF.

For the CDR3, the DNA is TGTGCCAGCAGCCTGGTCACTAGCGGTCCGGAAACCCAGTACTTC. Translation: CASSLVTSGPETQYF. This chain links TRBV7-8 with TRBJ2-5; 8 bases line up with TRBD2. The CDR3 has 15 amino acids. V was clipped by 5 bases and J by 8 bases; unmatched bases: 13. The germline V gene has CDR1 SGHVS and CDR2 FQNEAQ.